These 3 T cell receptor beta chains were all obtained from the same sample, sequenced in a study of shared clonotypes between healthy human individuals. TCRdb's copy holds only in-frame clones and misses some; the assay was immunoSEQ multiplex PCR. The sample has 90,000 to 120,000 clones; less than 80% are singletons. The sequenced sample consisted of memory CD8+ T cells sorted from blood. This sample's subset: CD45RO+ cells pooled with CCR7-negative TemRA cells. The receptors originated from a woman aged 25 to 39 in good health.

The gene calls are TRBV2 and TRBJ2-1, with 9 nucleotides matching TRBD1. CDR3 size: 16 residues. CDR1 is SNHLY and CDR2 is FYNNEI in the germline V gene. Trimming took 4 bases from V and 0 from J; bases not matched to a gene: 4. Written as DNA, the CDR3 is TGTGCCAGCAGTGGGGACAGGGTGACCTCCTACAATGAGCAGTTCTTC. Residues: CASSGDRVTSYNEQFF. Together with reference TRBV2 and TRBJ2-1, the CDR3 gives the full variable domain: EPEVTQTPSHQVTQMGQEVILRCVPISNHLYFYWYRQILGQKVEFLVSFYNNEISEKSEIFDDQFSVERPDGSNFTLKIRSTKLEDSAMYFCASSGDRVTSYNEQFFGPGTRLTVL.

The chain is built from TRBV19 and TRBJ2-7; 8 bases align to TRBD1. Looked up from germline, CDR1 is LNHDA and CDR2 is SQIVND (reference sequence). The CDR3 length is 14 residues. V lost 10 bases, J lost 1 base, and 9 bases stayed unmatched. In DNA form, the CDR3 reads TGTGCCACGAAACCCAGGACAGGGTCCTACGAGCAGTACTTC. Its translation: CATKPRTGSYEQYF.

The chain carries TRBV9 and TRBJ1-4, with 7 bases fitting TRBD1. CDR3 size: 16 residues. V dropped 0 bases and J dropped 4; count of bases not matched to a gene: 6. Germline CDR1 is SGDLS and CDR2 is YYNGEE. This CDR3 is CASSVGTGQRNEKLFF. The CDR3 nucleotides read TGTGCCAGCAGCGTAGGGACGGGACAGCGTAATGAAAAACTGTTTTTT.